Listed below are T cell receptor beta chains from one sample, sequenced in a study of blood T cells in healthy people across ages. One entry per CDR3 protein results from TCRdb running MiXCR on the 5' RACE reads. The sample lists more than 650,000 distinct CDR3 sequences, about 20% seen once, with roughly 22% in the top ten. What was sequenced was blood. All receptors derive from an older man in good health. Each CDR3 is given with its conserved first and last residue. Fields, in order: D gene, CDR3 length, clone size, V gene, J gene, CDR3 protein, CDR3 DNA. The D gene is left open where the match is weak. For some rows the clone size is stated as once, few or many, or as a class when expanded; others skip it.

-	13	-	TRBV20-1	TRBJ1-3	CSARAIAGNTIYF	TGCAGTGCTAGAGCGATTGCTGGAAACACCATATATTTT
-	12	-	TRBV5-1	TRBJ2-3	CASSLQEGMQYF	TGCGCCAGCAGCCTGCAGGAGGGGATGCAGTATTTT
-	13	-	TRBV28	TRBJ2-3	CASSFITTDTQYF	TGTGCCAGCAGTTTCATCACCACAGATACGCAGTATTTT
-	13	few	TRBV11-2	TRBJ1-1	CASSPQGLTEAFF	TGTGCCAGCAGCCCCCAGGGGTTGACTGAAGCTTTCTTT
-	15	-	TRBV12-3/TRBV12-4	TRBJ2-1	CASSLSSEGYNEQFF	TGTGCCAGCAGTTTGAGTAGCGAGGGATACAATGAGCAGTTCTTC
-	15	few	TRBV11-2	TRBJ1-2	CASSLGAGRIGGYTF	TGTGCCAGCAGCTTAGGCGCAGGTCGAATAGGCGGCTACACCTTC
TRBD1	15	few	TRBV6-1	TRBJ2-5	CASSEMTGGQETQYF	TGTGCCAGCAGTGAAATGACAGGGGGACAAGAGACCCAGTACTTC
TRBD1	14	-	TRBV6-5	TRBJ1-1	CASRRQGLNTEAFF	TGTGCCAGCAGGCGACAGGGCCTGAACACTGAAGCTTTCTTT
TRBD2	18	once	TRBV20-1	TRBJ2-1	CSARGSQLTSGRYNEQFF	TGCAGTGCTAGAGGCTCCCAGTTGACTAGCGGGAGATACAATGAGCAGTTCTTC
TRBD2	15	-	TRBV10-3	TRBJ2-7	CAISGLAGGLYEQYF	TGTGCCATCAGCGGTCTAGCGGGGGGACTCTACGAGCAGTACTTC
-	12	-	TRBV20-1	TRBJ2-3	CSGGDTQSTQYF	TGCAGTGGGGGAGACACCCAGAGTACGCAGTATTTT